The 9 T cell receptor beta chains presented below share a single source sample, sequenced in a study of cytomegalovirus exposure and HLA in healthy donors. Measured with immunoSEQ multiplex PCR; TCRdb has only the in-frame clones, and not every one. The sample has 55,000 to 65,000 clones, 85% to 95% seen once; the top ten hold roughly 6.3%. The sample taken for sequencing was PBMCs. These receptor sequences come from a woman younger than 35 in good health and CMV-seropositive.

The chain has TRBV28 and TRBJ2-1, with 12 bases identical to TRBD2. This CDR3 contains 16 residues. With V trimmed by 2 bases and J by 8 bases, 7 bases remained unmatched. Looked up from germline, CDR1 is MDHEN and CDR2 is SYDVKM. The DNA of the CDR3 is TGTGCCAGCAGTTTAAGGGCTAGCGGGAGGGCATATGAGCAGTTCTTC. Amino acids: CASSLRASGRAYEQFF. The full variable domain, its missing parts supplied by reference TRBV28 and TRBJ2-1, is DVKVTQSSRYLVKRTGEKVFLECVQDMDHENMFWYRQDPGLGLRLIYFSYDVKMKEKGDIPEGYSVSREKKERFSLILESASTNQTSMYLCASSLRASGRAYEQFFGPGTRLTVL.

The chain employs TRBV28 and TRBJ2-7, with 12 nucleotides matching TRBD2. The length of the CDR3 is 18 residues. Germline values: CDR1 MDHEN, CDR2 SYDVKM. V trimming: 6 bases; J trimming: 2 bases; junction bases outside the gene matches: 14. This CDR3 is CASRLPSTGTSGPYEQYF. The CDR3 DNA reads TGTGCCAGCAGGCTACCCTCCACCGGGACTAGCGGGCCCTACGAGCAGTACTTC.

CDR3 coding DNA: TGTGCCAGCAGCTTAGAAGGGCTAGCGGGCAATGAGCAGTTCTTC. It yields the protein CASSLEGLAGNEQFF. The gene calls are TRBV11-2 and TRBJ2-1; 8 nucleotides align to TRBD2. Trimming at V came to 0 bases and at J to 6 bases, leaving 4 bases not matched to a gene. CDR3 length: 15 amino acids. The germline V gene encodes CDR1 SGHAT and CDR2 FQNNGV.

The gene calls are TRBV5-4 and TRBJ2-5, with a weak D call TRBD1 (6 bases). Trimming shortened V by 2 bases and J by 5 bases, and 19 bases separated the two germline ends. CDR3 size: 16 residues. Per germline, CDR1 SGHNT and CDR2 YYREEE (reference sequence). CDR3 in DNA: TGTGCCAGCAGCTTTCGGGCATCCCCAAGGGGGGAGACCCAGTACTTC. This sequence encodes CASSFRASPRGETQYF.

The chain is built from TRBV19 and TRBJ2-7; D unclear. This CDR3 spans 13 amino acids. The germline V gene has CDR1 LNHDA and CDR2 SQIVND (reference sequence). Trimming stripped 4 bases from V and 2 bases from J, with 9 bases between. Here the CDR3 DNA reads TGTGCCAGTAGTAAAGCGCAAACCTACGAGCAGTACTTC. Translating it yields CASSKAQTYEQYF.

The genes are TRBV6-6 and TRBJ2-7, with a possible D match to TRBD1 (5 bases). Germline-derived CDR1 and CDR2 are MNHNY and SVGAGI (reference sequence). CDR3 length: 13 amino acids. Trimming pared 6 bases from V and 2 bases from J, leaving 11 bases between. Here the CDR3 DNA reads TGTGCCAGCAGCCCTGACAGAACCTACGAGCAGTACTTC. This sequence encodes CASSPDRTYEQYF.

The rearrangement joins TRBV20-1 to TRBJ1-6; TRBD1 might be the D (6 bases). The germline CDR1 and CDR2 sequences are DFQATT and SNEGSKA (reference sequence). With 6 bases removed from V and 10 bases from J, the gap between germline ends came to 7 bases. This CDR3 is 10 amino acids long. The CDR3 here is CSAGGSPLHF. CDR3 nucleotide sequence: TGCAGTGCAGGGGGATCACCCCTCCACTTT.

This rearrangement joins TRBV28 to TRBJ1-1; D may be TRBD1 (5 bases). Trimming took 6 bases from V and 7 from J, leaving 12 bases between them. Germline assignment: CDR1 MDHEN and CDR2 SYDVKM. The CDR3 loop spans 12 amino acids. CDR3 in DNA: TGTGCCAGCAGACGTCGGGGGGGTGAAGCTTTCTTT. Residues: CASRRRGGEAFF.

This CDR3 reads CASSSRLRRQNNEQFF. The CDR3 DNA reads as TGTGCCAGCAGCTCCCGCTTAAGAAGACAGAATAATGAGCAGTTCTTC. V is TRBV5-4 and J is TRBJ2-1; the D gene is possibly TRBD1 (5 bases). The germline CDR1 and CDR2 sequences are SGHNT and YYREEE (reference sequence). V dropped 3 bases and J dropped 7 bases, with 20 bases sitting between them. The CDR3 runs to 16 residues.